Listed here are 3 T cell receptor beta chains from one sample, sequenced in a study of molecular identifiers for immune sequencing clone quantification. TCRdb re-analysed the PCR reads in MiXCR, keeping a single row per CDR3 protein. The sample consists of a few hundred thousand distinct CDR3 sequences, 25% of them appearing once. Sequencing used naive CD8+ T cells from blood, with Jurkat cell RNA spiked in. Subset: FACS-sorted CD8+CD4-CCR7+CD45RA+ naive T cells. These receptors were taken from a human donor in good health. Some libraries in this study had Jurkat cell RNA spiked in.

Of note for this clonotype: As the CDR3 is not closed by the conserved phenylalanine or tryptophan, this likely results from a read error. In nucleotides, the CDR3 is TGTGCCAGCAGTCCCCAAGGGGGGGACAGAACCTACGAGCAGTACATC. Translating gives CASSPQGGDRTYEQYI. The rearrangement links TRBV28 to TRBJ2-7, with D tentatively TRBD1 or TRBD2 (7 bases each). The V end was cut by 5 bases, the J end by 2 bases, with 19 bases between. CDR1 and CDR2 (germline): MDHEN, SYDVKM. The CDR3 is 16 residues long.

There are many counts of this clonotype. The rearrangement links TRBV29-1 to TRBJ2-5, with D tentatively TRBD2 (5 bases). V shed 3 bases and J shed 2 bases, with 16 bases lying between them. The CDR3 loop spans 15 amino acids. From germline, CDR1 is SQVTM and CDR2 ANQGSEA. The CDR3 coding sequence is TGCAGCGTTGAGTCCCCCTTAGCGACACAAGAGACCCAGTACTTC. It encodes CSVESPLATQETQYF.

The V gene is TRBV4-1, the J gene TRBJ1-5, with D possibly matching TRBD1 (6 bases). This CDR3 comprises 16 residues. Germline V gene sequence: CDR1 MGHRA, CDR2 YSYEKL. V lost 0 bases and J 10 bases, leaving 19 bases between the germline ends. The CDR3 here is CASSQEGRQANPPQHF. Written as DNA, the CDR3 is TGCGCCAGCAGCCAAGAAGGAAGACAGGCCAATCCCCCCCAGCATTTT.